This paragraph reports one T cell receptor (beta chain). Sequencing was performed with immunoSEQ multiplex PCR; in TCRdb, only in-frame clones are kept and a portion is missing. The sample carries 150,000 to 200,000 clones, 75% to 80% recorded once. The V segment lost 4 bases and the J segment 3 bases; nucleotides outside the gene matches: 5. This CDR3 has 15 amino acids. This entry belongs to a study of blood T cell repertoires in COVID-19. V gene TRBV23-1 combines with J gene TRBJ2-7; 11 bases map to TRBD2. TRBV23-1 is an ORF for which the function is uncertain. Sequencing used peripheral blood. This clonotype was sampled from a woman in her 70s with acute or convalescent COVID-19. Written as DNA, the CDR3 is TGCGCCAGCAGTCGGCCTAGCGGGAGGCACTACGAGCAGTACTTC. It translates to CASSRPSGRHYEQYF.